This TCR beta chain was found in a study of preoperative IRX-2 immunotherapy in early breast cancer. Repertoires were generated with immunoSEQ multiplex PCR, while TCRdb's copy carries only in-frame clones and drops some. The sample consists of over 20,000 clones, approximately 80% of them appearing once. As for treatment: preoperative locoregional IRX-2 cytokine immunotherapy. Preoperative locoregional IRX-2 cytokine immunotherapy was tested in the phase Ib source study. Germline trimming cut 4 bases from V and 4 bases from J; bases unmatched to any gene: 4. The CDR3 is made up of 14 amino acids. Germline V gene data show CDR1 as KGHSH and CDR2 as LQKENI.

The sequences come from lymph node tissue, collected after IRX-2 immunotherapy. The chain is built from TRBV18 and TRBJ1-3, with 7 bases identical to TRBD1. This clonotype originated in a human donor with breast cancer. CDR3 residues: CASSQGAPGNTIYF. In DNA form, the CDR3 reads TGTGCCAGCTCACAGGGGGCGCCGGGAAACACCATATATTTT.